These T cell receptor beta chains were read from a single sample in a study of cytomegalovirus exposure and HLA in healthy donors. Repertoires were generated with immunoSEQ multiplex PCR, while TCRdb's copy carries only in-frame clones and drops some. Of about 80,000 clones detected, 65% to 80% appear once; the ten largest clones hold 13%. The sequencing input was PBMCs. These TCRs come from a human donor in good health. Each CDR3 is given with its conserved first and last residue. The D gene is left open where the match is weak. Part of the rows lack a size; the others show once, few, many or a class for expanded clones.

V gene: TRBV7-6
D gene: -
clone size: -
J gene: TRBJ1-6
CDR3 DNA: TGTGCCAGCAGCTTAGGAGTCGCTAACTCCTATAATTCACCCCTCCACTTT
CDR3 protein: CASSLGVANSYNSPLHF

V gene: TRBV7-2
D gene: -
clone size: -
J gene: TRBJ2-5
CDR3 DNA: TGTGCCAGCAGCTTAGTGGGGAGGGAGACCCAGTACTTC
CDR3 protein: CASSLVGRETQYF

V gene: TRBV23-1
D gene: -
clone size: once
J gene: TRBJ2-2
CDR3 DNA: TGCGCCAGCAGTCAATCCTCTAGGGGGAGTACCGGGGAGCTGTTTTTT
CDR3 protein: CASSQSSRGSTGELFF

V gene: TRBV5-6
D gene: TRBD1
clone size: -
J gene: TRBJ1-5
CDR3 DNA: TGTGCCAGCGCGACAGGGGGCCCAAATAGCAATCAGCCCCAGCATTTT
CDR3 protein: CASATGGPNSNQPQHF

V gene: TRBV2
D gene: -
clone size: -
J gene: TRBJ2-1
CDR3 DNA: TGTGCCAGCAGCGGTTTTTTTAGGGGTGAGCAGTTCTTC
CDR3 protein: CASSGFFRGEQFF

V gene: TRBV7-9
D gene: -
clone size: -
J gene: TRBJ1-2
CDR3 DNA: TGTGCCAGCAGCTCCCCACAGGGAGGGTCGTATGGCTACACCTTC
CDR3 protein: CASSSPQGGSYGYTF

V gene: TRBV2
D gene: -
clone size: -
J gene: TRBJ1-5
CDR3 DNA: TGTGCCAGCAGTGAGGATCGCGCAGGGCAGCCCCAGCATTTT
CDR3 protein: CASSEDRAGQPQHF

V gene: TRBV2
D gene: TRBD2
clone size: few
J gene: TRBJ2-4
CDR3 DNA: TGTGCCATCCTGACTAGCGGGGAGACCCTAGCCAAAAACATTCAGTACTTC
CDR3 protein: CAILTSGETLAKNIQYF

V gene: TRBV7-2
D gene: -
clone size: many
J gene: TRBJ1-1
CDR3 DNA: TGTGCCAGCAGCTTGACAGGTATTGAAGCTTTCTTT
CDR3 protein: CASSLTGIEAFF

V gene: TRBV6-6
D gene: -
clone size: -
J gene: TRBJ1-3
CDR3 DNA: TGTGCCAGCAGTTACAGGAGCTCTGGAAACACCATATATTTT
CDR3 protein: CASSYRSSGNTIYF

V gene: TRBV5-4
D gene: TRBD1
clone size: -
J gene: TRBJ2-7
CDR3 DNA: TGTGCCAGCAGCTTGGGGGACAGGGGGCGGGAGCAGTACTTC
CDR3 protein: CASSLGDRGREQYF

V gene: TRBV5-1
D gene: TRBD1
clone size: -
J gene: TRBJ2-1
CDR3 DNA: TGCGCCAGCGGAGAAACAGGGGGCTATGAGCAGTTCTTC
CDR3 protein: CASGETGGYEQFF

V gene: TRBV2
D gene: TRBD2
clone size: once
J gene: TRBJ2-5
CDR3 DNA: TGTGCCAGCAAACTAGCGGGGGGGAGACAAGAGACCCAGTACTTC
CDR3 protein: CASKLAGGRQETQYF

V gene: TRBV15
D gene: -
clone size: -
J gene: TRBJ2-7
CDR3 DNA: TGTGCCACCAGCAGAGGGAGGGGGCGCGGGTACGAGCAGTACTTC
CDR3 protein: CATSRGRGRGYEQYF

V gene: TRBV5-1
D gene: TRBD1
clone size: -
J gene: TRBJ2-5
CDR3 DNA: TGCGCCAGCAGCTTGACAGGGACAGCCCAAGAGACCCAGTACTTC
CDR3 protein: CASSLTGTAQETQYF

V gene: TRBV29-1
D gene: TRBD1
clone size: -
J gene: TRBJ1-4
CDR3 DNA: TGCAGCGTTGAAAAACGTTCAAGGGGGCGAGGTGAAAAACTGTTTTTT
CDR3 protein: CSVEKRSRGRGEKLFF

V gene: TRBV5-5
D gene: -
clone size: -
J gene: TRBJ2-7
CDR3 DNA: TGTGCCAGCAGCTTGGGGCAATCGGGCTACGAGCAGTACTTC
CDR3 protein: CASSLGQSGYEQYF

V gene: TRBV5-4
D gene: TRBD1
clone size: -
J gene: TRBJ1-2
CDR3 DNA: TGTGCCAGCAGCTTGGGGGACAGGGGGCAAGCTAACTATGGCTACACCTTC
CDR3 protein: CASSLGDRGQANYGYTF

V gene: TRBV6-4
D gene: TRBD2
clone size: few
J gene: TRBJ2-6
CDR3 DNA: TGTGCCAGCAGTCGGACTAGCGGGGGAGGGGCCAACGTCCTGACTTTC
CDR3 protein: CASSRTSGGGANVLTF

V gene: TRBV6-5
D gene: -
clone size: -
J gene: TRBJ1-1
CDR3 DNA: TGTGCCAGCAGTTCTGGACCTAGGGGAGCTTTCTTT
CDR3 protein: CASSSGPRGAFF

V gene: TRBV9
D gene: -
clone size: -
J gene: TRBJ2-3
CDR3 DNA: TGTGCCAGCAGCGTAGTCCCGGGATCAGATACGCAGTATTTT
CDR3 protein: CASSVVPGSDTQYF

V gene: TRBV6-6
D gene: -
clone size: -
J gene: TRBJ2-4
CDR3 DNA: TGTGCCAGCCGGGACCGGGAGAGGGCAAACATTCAGTACTTC
CDR3 protein: CASRDRERANIQYF

V gene: TRBV2
D gene: TRBD2
clone size: -
J gene: TRBJ2-3
CDR3 DNA: TGTGCCAGCCGGGGGAGAAGCGGGGACCCCACTAGCACAGATACGCAGTATTTT
CDR3 protein: CASRGRSGDPTSTDTQYF

V gene: TRBV5-4
D gene: -
clone size: -
J gene: TRBJ1-2
CDR3 DNA: TGTGCCAGCAGCGGACCGGGACTGGGATATGGCTACACCTTC
CDR3 protein: CASSGPGLGYGYTF

V gene: TRBV5-1
D gene: -
clone size: -
J gene: TRBJ2-1
CDR3 DNA: TGCGCCAGCAGCTTGCGGGGCTCCTACAATGAGCAGTTCTTC
CDR3 protein: CASSLRGSYNEQFF

V gene: TRBV7-8
D gene: -
clone size: -
J gene: TRBJ2-5
CDR3 DNA: TGTGCCAGCAGCCCCCGGTTATCCCTCCAAGAGACCCAGTACTTC
CDR3 protein: CASSPRLSLQETQYF

V gene: TRBV19
D gene: -
clone size: -
J gene: TRBJ1-1
CDR3 DNA: TGTGCCAGTAGTACCGACAGTGCCTTCACTGAAGCTTTCTTT
CDR3 protein: CASSTDSAFTEAFF

V gene: TRBV11-2
D gene: -
clone size: -
J gene: TRBJ2-7
CDR3 DNA: TGTGCCAGCAGCCCCCAGGGGGGCGAGCAGTACTTC
CDR3 protein: CASSPQGGEQYF

V gene: TRBV6-1
D gene: TRBD2
clone size: -
J gene: TRBJ2-5
CDR3 DNA: TGTGCCAGCTCCCAGCGGGGGGGACTAGCTGCGTACTTC
CDR3 protein: CASSQRGGLAAYF

V gene: TRBV4-1
D gene: -
clone size: -
J gene: TRBJ1-1
CDR3 DNA: TGCGCCAGCAGCCAACCCTGGTCCCTCGGCACTGAAGCTTTCTTT
CDR3 protein: CASSQPWSLGTEAFF

V gene: TRBV15
D gene: -
clone size: once
J gene: TRBJ1-6
CDR3 DNA: TGTGCCACCGAGACAGGCGAAGGTTCACCCCTCCACTTT
CDR3 protein: CATETGEGSPLHF

V gene: TRBV27
D gene: -
clone size: -
J gene: TRBJ2-2
CDR3 DNA: TGTGCCAGCAGGGTGCTATCAGGTACCGGGGAGCTGTTTTTT
CDR3 protein: CASRVLSGTGELFF

V gene: TRBV9
D gene: -
clone size: -
J gene: TRBJ2-3
CDR3 DNA: TGTGCCAGCAGCGTAGGGCAGGGAAGGACAGATACGCAGTATTTT
CDR3 protein: CASSVGQGRTDTQYF

V gene: TRBV4-1
D gene: TRBD1
clone size: -
J gene: TRBJ1-1
CDR3 DNA: TGCGCCAGCACCTCCCGAGAACAGGGGGGAACTGAAGCTTTCTTT
CDR3 protein: CASTSREQGGTEAFF

V gene: TRBV2
D gene: -
clone size: -
J gene: TRBJ2-6
CDR3 DNA: TGTGCCAGCAGTTTGGGCAGTTTCATCTCTGGGGCCAACGTCCTGACTTTC
CDR3 protein: CASSLGSFISGANVLTF

V gene: TRBV9
D gene: -
clone size: -
J gene: TRBJ1-2
CDR3 DNA: TGTGCCAGCAGCGTGGGCGGGGGGGGAGGCTATGGCTACACCTTC
CDR3 protein: CASSVGGGGGYGYTF

V gene: TRBV7-9
D gene: TRBD1
clone size: -
J gene: TRBJ1-6
CDR3 DNA: TGTGCCAGCAGCCAACCCGGACAGGGGGATTCACCCCTCCACTTT
CDR3 protein: CASSQPGQGDSPLHF

V gene: TRBV30
D gene: -
clone size: once
J gene: TRBJ1-1
CDR3 DNA: TGTGCCTGGAGTGTAGAGGGCCGCCAAGCTTTCTTT
CDR3 protein: CAWSVEGRQAFF

V gene: TRBV5-1
D gene: TRBD2
clone size: -
J gene: TRBJ2-3
CDR3 DNA: TGCGCCAGCAGCCCTAGCGGGGGTAGCACAGATACGCAGTATTTT
CDR3 protein: CASSPSGGSTDTQYF

V gene: TRBV6-5
D gene: TRBD2
clone size: -
J gene: TRBJ2-7
CDR3 DNA: TGTGCCAGCAGTTTAGGGCTAGCGGGGGCCCGCGAGCAGTACTTC
CDR3 protein: CASSLGLAGAREQYF

V gene: TRBV4-3
D gene: TRBD1
clone size: few
J gene: TRBJ1-2
CDR3 DNA: TGCGCCAGCAGCCAAGACGGACAGGGGATTAACTATGGCTACACCTTC
CDR3 protein: CASSQDGQGINYGYTF